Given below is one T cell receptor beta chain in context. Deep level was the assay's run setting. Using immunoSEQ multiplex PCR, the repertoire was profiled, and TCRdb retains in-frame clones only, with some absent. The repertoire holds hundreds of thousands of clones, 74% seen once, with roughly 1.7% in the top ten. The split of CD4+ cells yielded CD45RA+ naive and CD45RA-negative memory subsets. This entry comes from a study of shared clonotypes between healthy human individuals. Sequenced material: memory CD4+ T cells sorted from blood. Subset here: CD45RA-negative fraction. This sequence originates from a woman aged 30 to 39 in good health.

The DNA of the CDR3 is TGTGCCAGCAGCTTGTTGGGGGGGCCGGCCAATGAGCAGTTCTTC. Its protein product is CASSLLGGPANEQFF. This sequence joins TRBV5-6 and TRBJ2-1, with D perhaps matching TRBD2 (7 bases). Trimming pared 1 base from V and 6 bases from J, leaving 14 bases between. Germline V gives CDR1 SGHDT, CDR2 YYEEEE. The CDR3 loop spans 15 amino acids.